A selection of T cell receptor beta chains follows, all from one sample in a study of glioma-infiltrating T cells after dendritic cell vaccination. Clones were read by immunoSEQ multiplex PCR, and TCRdb kept only the in-frame ones, dropping some. The sample includes 30,000 to 40,000 clones, approximately 80% of them seen just once. This specimen was blood, taken before dendritic cell vaccination. The receptors here all came from a human donor with glioblastoma. Both conserved end residues are trimmed from each CDR3.

v_call cdr3_aa
TRBV4-1 ASSQEPGGYEQY
TRBV9 ASSVGGGTRTNEKLF
TRBV23-1 ASSQSPIAGEETQY
TRBV6-5 ASSYIEKQY
TRBV5-1 ASRRRTGDPGELF
TRBV19 ASSALLLADRYNEQF
TRBV4-1 ASSQANLGGVGEQY
TRBV6-1 ASSADRGHGGSPLH
TRBV7-6 ASSPRTSGSYEQY
TRBV28 ASNRRGAHQPQH
TRBV5-4 ASSGDGRENTEAF
TRBV5-1 ASSLAGGGAVSDTQY
TRBV18 ASSPPSGGGYEQY
TRBV28 ASNPTGGVDGYT
TRBV7-8 ASSSQGLYSNQPQH
TRBV20-1 SAVQGYEQY
TRBV23-1 ASSQSSGWWQETQY
TRBV7-8 ASSSELQVNYGYT
TRBV19 ASDSRNQPQH
TRBV28 ASSFQVHGYT
TRBV7-9 ASSLKGGENTEAF
TRBV5-1 ASSFARQGGLNTEAF
TRBV9 ASSDGPFFTDTQY
TRBV15 ATSTRNEQF
TRBV28 ASSSLGGNQPQH
TRBV11-3 ASSLASGTNEKLF
TRBV27 ASSSGLYYEQY
TRBV6-1 ASSETGGVYGYT